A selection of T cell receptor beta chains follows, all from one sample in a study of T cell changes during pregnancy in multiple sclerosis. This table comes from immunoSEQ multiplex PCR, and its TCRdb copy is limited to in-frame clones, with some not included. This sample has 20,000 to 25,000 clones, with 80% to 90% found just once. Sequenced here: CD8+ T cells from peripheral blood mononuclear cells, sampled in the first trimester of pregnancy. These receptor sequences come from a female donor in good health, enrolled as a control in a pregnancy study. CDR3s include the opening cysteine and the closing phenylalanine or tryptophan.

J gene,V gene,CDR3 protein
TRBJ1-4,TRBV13,CASSERREKLFF
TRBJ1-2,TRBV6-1,CASSVWVLGQGGGGYTF
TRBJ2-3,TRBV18,CASSILLLSGGADTQYF
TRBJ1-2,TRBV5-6,CASSLRQVHGYTF
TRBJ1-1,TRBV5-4,CASSLGTGGNTEAFF
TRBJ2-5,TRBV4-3,CASSRLTGTQETQYF
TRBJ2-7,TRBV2,CASSKTGSYEQYF
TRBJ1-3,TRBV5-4,CASSFSPGTGPGNTIYF
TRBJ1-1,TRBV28,CASIVQGSSTEAFF
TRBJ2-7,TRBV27,CASSLGQAKSYEQYF
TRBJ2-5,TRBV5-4,CASSLGVGAGIEETQYF
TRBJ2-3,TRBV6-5,CASSYGDTQRTDTQYF